The clone carrying this T cell receptor beta chain was seen only once. Its antigen is undetermined. The data derive from a study of OX40 agonist ivuxolimab in advanced cancers. Study overall: The group had a mean age of about 60 years, ranged from 23 to 79, and was around 82% male. Findings and limits, study-wide: Also present in some nonresponders was a low level of normalized T-cell clonal expansion.

J was trimmed by 7 bases and V by 1 base; bases with no gene match: 2. The CDR3 length is 15 residues. Germline assignment: CDR1 LNHNV and CDR2 YYDKDF (reference sequence). Samples of blood were obtained at baseline, on cycle 4 day 1, and on cycle 7 day 1. TCRdb's table, derived via immunoSEQ multiplex PCR, lists solely in-frame clones and lacks some. The repertoire holds around 76,000 clones, with 89% as singletons. The receptor comes from an adult with an advanced solid tumor such as melanoma, head and neck, liver or kidney cancer. The specimen comprised CD4+ or CD8+ T cells sorted from blood, sampled in a trial of the OX40 agonist ivuxolimab. The chain is built from TRBV15 and TRBJ2-1; 12 bases fit TRBD2. The CDR3 DNA reads as TGTGCCACCAGCAGAGCGCTAGCGGGAGGGAATGAGCAGTTCTTC. It codes for CATSRALAGGNEQFF. Based on the CDR3 plus reference TRBV15 and TRBJ2-1, the full variable domain is DAMVIQNPRYQVTQFGKPVTLSCSQTLNHNVMYWYQQKSSQAPKLLFHYYDKDFNNEADTPDNFQSRRPNTSFCFLDIRSPGLGDTAMYLCATSRALAGGNEQFFGPGTRLTVL.